This T cell receptor (beta chain) came from a study of T-cell reconstitution after alpha-beta-depleted transplantation in children. Whole-study findings and limits: The origin of high day-60 TCRbeta diversity in some patients lay in surviving recipient T cells and thymic progenitors. Reportedly, alpha-beta T cells present about two months post-transplant originated from several hundred expanded clones of graft origin. T-cell counts and diversity at one year post-transplant came mainly from newly produced T cells.

Preparation of the TCRbeta library was carried out with unique molecular identifiers. One entry per CDR3 protein results from TCRdb running MiXCR on the PCR reads. This table has around 960,000 distinct CDR3 sequences, about 29% appearing once. The V end was cut by 6 bases, the J end by 9 bases, with 8 bases between. The CDR3 contains 10 residues. This clonotype was observed a handful of times. The antigen remains undetermined. The sequenced sample was PBMCs, mostly from graft donor cells, obtained 360 days after TCRalphabeta/CD19-depleted stem cell transplant. The V gene is TRBV12-3 or TRBV12-4, the J gene TRBJ1-1; D is uncertain. The TCR sequence derives from a boy younger than two who had a stem cell transplant for SCID, so the T cells may come from the graft donor. Here the CDR3 DNA reads TGTGCCAGCAGCTTGGGAAAAGCTTTCTTT. This sequence encodes CASSLGKAFF.